Following are 14 T cell receptor beta chains from one sample sequenced in a study of neurological immune-mediated disorders. TCRdb analysed the 5' RACE reads with MiXCR anew, one entry per CDR3 protein. This sample carries about 79,000 distinct CDR3 sequences, around an eighth of them seen once, and the ten largest clones take nearly 7%. Sequencing input: PBMCs. Receptors originate from a woman between 50 and 59 years old in good health.

This clonotype was seen many times. The chain couples TRBV2 to TRBJ2-2; 11 bases match TRBD2. V lost 9 bases and J lost 7; bases outside the gene matches: 4. CDR1 SNHLY and CDR2 FYNNEI come from the germline V gene. This CDR3 region has 13 residues. The CDR3 is CARGLAGGGELFF. In DNA form, the CDR3 reads TGTGCCAGAGGACTAGCGGGCGGCGGGGAGCTGTTTTTT. The entire variable domain, with the rest obtained from reference TRBV2 and TRBJ2-2, is as follows: EPEVTQTPSHQVTQMGQEVILRCVPISNHLYFYWYRQILGQKVEFLVSFYNNEISEKSEIFDDQFSVERPDGSNFTLKIRSTKLEDSAMYFCARGLAGGGELFFGEGSRLTVL.

This clonotype has more than one count but fewer than ten. The gene calls are TRBV28 and TRBJ1-2; no clear D gene. This CDR3 has 13 residues. CDR1 and CDR2 (germline): MDHEN, SYDVKM. Trimming cost V 1 base and J 4 bases, with 7 bases left between them. CDR3 in amino acids: CASSLSGIYGYTF. DNA for the CDR3: TGTGCCAGCAGTTTATCGGGGATCTATGGCTACACCTTC.

Many counts were recorded for this clonotype. The V and J genes are TRBV20-1 and TRBJ1-5; D remains ambiguous. V was pared by 0 bases and J by 2 bases, with 8 bases between. Germline CDR1 and CDR2: DFQATT and SNEGSKA (reference sequence). The CDR3 covers 14 residues. The CDR3 is CSARDAGGNQPQHF. The CDR3, as DNA: TGCAGTGCTAGAGATGCGGGAGGCAATCAGCCCCAGCATTTT.

This clonotype was recorded at least ten times. The chain couples TRBV5-1 to TRBJ1-1; D might be TRBD1 (5 bases). This CDR3 has 14 residues. CDR1 is SGHRS, CDR2 YFSETQ, per germline. V lost 6 bases to trimming and J lost 11 bases, with 23 bases between them. This CDR3 is CASTLDSRVNGAFF. The CDR3 bases are TGCGCCAGCACCCTTGATTCCAGGGTTAACGGGGCTTTCTTT.

This clonotype was recorded at least ten times. The J gene is TRBJ1-4, the V gene TRBV12-3 or TRBV12-4, with 8 bases identical to TRBD1. This CDR3 region has 13 residues. The J segment lost 8 bases and the V segment lost 6 bases, leaving 5 bases of the junction unmatched. This chain's CDR3 is CASRAGGEEKLFF. CDR3 bases: TGTGCCAGCAGGGCAGGGGGCGAAGAAAAACTGTTTTTT.

This clonotype was recorded at least ten times. The gene calls are TRBV6-5 and TRBJ1-2, with D unresolved. Trimming removed 2 bases at V and 5 bases at J, with 12 bases between. The CDR3 length is 14 residues. Germline CDR1 MNHEY, CDR2 SVGAGI. CDR3 in amino acids: CASSYEPGGYGYTF. The CDR3 DNA reads TGTGCCAGCAGTTACGAGCCAGGAGGGTATGGCTACACCTTC.

This clonotype was seen at least ten times. The CDR3 loop reads CASSGTDSGVLTF. For the CDR3, the DNA is TGCGCCAGCAGCGGGACCGACTCCGGCGTCCTGACTTTC. The rearrangement joins TRBV5-1 to TRBJ2-6; D is possibly TRBD1 or TRBD2 (5 bases each). This CDR3 is built from 13 residues. Germline V gene lookup returns CDR1 SGHRS and CDR2 YFSETQ. Trimming took 4 bases from V and 12 from J, leaving 14 bases between them.

The V and J genes are TRBV7-9 and TRBJ2-3; D is ambiguous. This CDR3 has 12 residues. Trimming removed 5 bases from V and 6 bases from J, with 9 bases in between. Germline CDR1 SEHNR, CDR2 FQNEAQ (reference sequence). CDR3 DNA sequence: TGTGCCAGCAGCATTCTCGGGGATACGCAGTATTTT. Protein sequence: CASSILGDTQYF. Looking up the rest from reference TRBV7-9 and TRBJ2-3 gives the full variable domain: DTGVSQNPRHKITKRGQNVTFRCDPISEHNRLYWYRQTLGQGPEFLTYFQNEAQLEKSRLLSDRFSAERPKGSFSTLEIQRTEQGDSAMYLCASSILGDTQYFGPGTRLTVL.

This clonotype was observed at least ten times. The chain employs TRBV5-5 and TRBJ2-1; weak D call: TRBD1 (6 bases). Germline V gene data show CDR1 as SGHKS and CDR2 as YYEKEE (reference sequence). V dropped 4 bases and J dropped 4 bases, with 15 bases sitting between them. The CDR3 has 15 residues. As DNA, the CDR3 is TGTGCCAGCAGCAATACAGGGCCCCTTTACAATGAGCAGTTCTTC. Translation: CASSNTGPLYNEQFF.

This clonotype has at least ten counts. The rearrangement uses TRBV20-1 and TRBJ1-1; no clear D gene. The CDR3 is 15 amino acids. Trimming removed 2 bases at V and 1 base at J, with 14 bases between. Germline CDR1 reads DFQATT; CDR2 reads SNEGSKA (reference sequence). This CDR3 reads CSARQSRSGNTEAFF. The CDR3 DNA sequence: TGCAGTGCTAGACAGAGCCGATCGGGGAACACTGAAGCTTTCTTT.

This clonotype has at least ten counts. The chain combines TRBV20-1 with TRBJ1-2; 12 bases are a match to TRBD1. V shed 2 bases and J 7 bases; nucleotides not matched to a gene: 11. Germline V lookup: CDR1 DFQATT, CDR2 SNEGSKA (reference sequence). The CDR3 runs to 16 residues. As DNA, the CDR3 is TGCAGTGCTAGACCGGGACAGGGGGCGGAAACGAGTGGCTACACCTTC. Translating gives CSARPGQGAETSGYTF.

This clonotype has a handful of counts. This chain uses TRBV5-1 with TRBJ2-7; 9 nucleotides agree with TRBD1. Germline assignment: CDR1 SGHRS and CDR2 YFSETQ. With 4 bases clipped from V and 2 bases from J, the junction kept 7 bases outside the gene matches. The CDR3 is made up of 15 amino acids. The CDR3 coding sequence is TGCGCCAGCAGCAGGGGACAGGGAGGAACCTACGAGCAGTACTTC. This gives the protein CASSRGQGGTYEQYF.

This clonotype was seen repeatedly, ten times or more. The chain uses TRBV7-2 and TRBJ1-5; D not certain. V lost 1 base, J lost 7 bases, and 11 bases lay in between. This CDR3 is built from 14 residues. Germline CDR1 is SGHTA and CDR2 is FQGNSA. CDR3 residues: CASSLGGIGQPQHF. In nucleotides, the CDR3 is TGTGCCAGCAGCTTAGGGGGAATAGGACAGCCCCAGCATTTT.

The V gene is TRBV20-1, the J gene TRBJ2-1, with D unresolved. CDR1 DFQATT and CDR2 SNEGSKA come from the germline V gene (reference sequence). This CDR3 comprises 13 residues. Trimming took 0 bases from V and 10 from J, leaving 13 bases between them. The CDR3 bases are TGCAGTGCTAGAGATCCCTTCCGGAGCGAGCAGTTCTTC. The encoded protein is CSARDPFRSEQFF.